A single sample is the source of the 29 T cell receptor beta chains below, sequenced in a study of T cell changes during pregnancy in multiple sclerosis. The protocol was immunoSEQ multiplex PCR, while the TCRdb copy is restricted to in-frame clones and leaves out a portion. The table includes around 96,000 clones, approximately 95% detected once. This sample comprised peripheral blood, obtained after pregnancy. The receptors shown here come from a female donor in good health, enrolled as a control in a pregnancy study.

The chain carries TRBV19 and TRBJ2-1; D may be TRBD2 (5 bases). The V gene lost 6 bases and the J gene lost 0 bases, with 15 bases spanning the gap. The CDR3 extends over 16 amino acids. Looked up from germline, CDR1 is LNHDA and CDR2 is SQIVND (reference sequence). The CDR3 DNA is TGTGCCAGTAGCCCCTGGAGCGGAACCTCCTACAATGAGCAGTTCTTC. Encoded protein: CASSPWSGTSYNEQFF.

This sequence joins TRBV28 and TRBJ2-7; no definite D call. CDR1 is MDHEN, CDR2 SYDVKM, per germline. The V end was cut by 8 bases, the J end by 7 bases, with 18 bases between. The CDR3 spans 13 residues. CDR3 sequence reads: CASSRGYSREQYF. The CDR3, as DNA: TGTGCCAGCTCTCGTGGCTATTCCAGGGAGCAGTACTTC. Together with reference TRBV28 and TRBJ2-7, the CDR3 gives the full variable domain: DVKVTQSSRYLVKRTGEKVFLECVQDMDHENMFWYRQDPGLGLRLIYFSYDVKMKEKGDIPEGYSVSREKKERFSLILESASTNQTSMYLCASSRGYSREQYFGPGTRLTVT.

A single count supports this clone. V usage is TRBV27 and J usage is TRBJ1-5; 12 bases fit TRBD1. Per the germline V gene, CDR1 is MNHEY and CDR2 is SMNVEV (reference sequence). CDR3 length: 15 amino acids. The J segment lost 6 bases and the V segment lost 3 bases, leaving 3 bases of the junction unmatched. CDR3 DNA: TGTGCCAGCAGTTTTGAGGGACAGGGGGCTCAGCCCCAGCATTTT. It is translated as CASSFEGQGAQPQHF.

This clone was seen just once. The chain combines TRBV20-1 with TRBJ2-2, with D uncertain. This CDR3 comprises 11 residues. Between the trimmed V and J ends, which lost 2 bases and 7 bases, there was a span of 5 bases. CDR1 and CDR2 (germline): DFQATT, SNEGSKA (reference sequence). The CDR3 protein is CSARQVGELFF. CDR3 nucleotides: TGCAGTGCTAGACAGGTCGGGGAGCTGTTTTTT.

The DNA of the CDR3 is TGTGCCAGCAATGCACAGGGGGAGAACACTGAAGCTTTCTTT. Protein sequence: CASNAQGENTEAFF. The rearrangement uses TRBV28 and TRBJ1-1; the match to TRBD1 covers 8 bases. This CDR3 has 14 amino acids. After removal of 7 bases from V and 1 base from J, the junction contained 5 bases not matched to a gene. Germline-derived CDR1 and CDR2 are MDHEN and SYDVKM.

With respect to this clone: The junction shows a germline mismatch at one end, possibly a read error. V is TRBV6-6 and J is TRBJ1-5; D may be TRBD1 (5 bases). CDR3 length: 16 residues. Germline V lookup: CDR1 MNHNY, CDR2 SVGAGI (reference sequence). DNA of the CDR3: TGTGCCAGCAGTTACTCCTTTACGACAGACAATCAACCCCAGCATTTT. This translates into CASSYSFTTDNQPQHF.

This chain joins TRBV5-1 and TRBJ2-5; maybe TRBD1 (6 bases). The germline V and J ends were trimmed by 3 bases and 2 bases, with 8 bases remaining between them. This CDR3 has 13 amino acids. In germline, CDR1 is SGHRS, CDR2 YFSETQ. In DNA form, the CDR3 reads TGCGCCAGCAGCTACGGACAGCAAGAGACCCAGTACTTC. Its translation is CASSYGQQETQYF.

The gene calls are TRBV6-6 and TRBJ1-1; 9 bases agree with TRBD1. Germline lookup yields CDR1 MNHNY and CDR2 SVGAGI (reference sequence). The junction had 6 bases not matched to a gene; V was cut back by 5 bases and J by 5 bases. The CDR3 spans 14 residues. CDR3 residues: CASSRDRVWTEAFF. The CDR3 DNA sequence: TGTGCCAGCAGTCGGGACAGGGTGTGGACTGAAGCTTTCTTT.

The chain employs TRBV4-1 and TRBJ1-2; no clear D. Trimming removed 1 base at V and 6 bases at J, with 6 bases between. Germline CDR1 is MGHRA and CDR2 is YSYEKL. The CDR3 is 12 amino acids. The chain's CDR3 is CASSQGGDGYTF. The CDR3 nucleotides are TGCGCCAGCAGCCAAGGCGGGGATGGCTACACCTTC.

The chain links TRBV9 to TRBJ1-1, with D unclear. The CDR3 is 13 amino acids. The V and J ends lost 2 bases and 1 base respectively, with 6 bases between them. Germline CDR1 is SGDLS and CDR2 is YYNGEE. CDR3 residues: CASSVNGNTEAFF. The CDR3 DNA follows: TGTGCCAGCAGCGTGAACGGGAACACTGAAGCTTTCTTT.

The chain links TRBV6-5 to TRBJ1-4, with a tentative D call TRBD1 (5 bases). This CDR3 region has 14 residues. V dropped 5 bases and J dropped 12 bases, with 19 bases sitting between them. The germline CDR1 and CDR2 sequences are MNHEY and SVGAGI. CDR3 DNA sequence: TGTGCCAGCAGTCCCAAGGGGCAGGGCGCGGAACTGTTTTTT. Translating gives CASSPKGQGAELFF.

The genes are TRBV27 and TRBJ2-7, with 10 bases lining up with TRBD2. J was trimmed by 6 bases and V by 3 bases; bases with no gene match: 14. The germline V gene has CDR1 MNHEY and CDR2 SMNVEV (reference sequence). The CDR3 length is 17 residues. Here the CDR3 reads CASSFSPRLAGAIEQYF. CDR3 nucleotide sequence: TGTGCCAGCAGTTTTTCGCCCAGGCTAGCGGGAGCGATCGAGCAGTACTTC.

V is TRBV18 and J is TRBJ2-3; D remains ambiguous. The V gene's germline CDR1 is KGHSH and CDR2 LQKENI. This CDR3 contains 14 residues. V gave up 3 bases and J gave up 4 bases, with 11 bases separating them. The DNA for the CDR3 is TGTGCCAGCTCACCGTATAGCAACTCAGATACGCAGTATTTT. Translated: CASSPYSNSDTQYF.

This clone was observed a few times. The CDR3 nucleotides read TGTGCCAGTAGCAACAGGGGGCGCGGGGGGAACACTGAAGCTTTCTTT. It encodes CASSNRGRGGNTEAFF. The genes are TRBV19 and TRBJ1-1, with TRBD1 matching 9 bases. V was pared by 6 bases and J by 1 base, with 9 bases of the junction left unmatched. The CDR3 is 16 residues long. Germline-derived CDR1 and CDR2 are LNHDA and SQIVND (reference sequence).

CDR3 region: CATRLAVRTDTQYF. CDR3 DNA: TGTGCCACGAGACTAGCGGTCAGAACAGATACGCAGTATTTT. V is TRBV10-3 and J is TRBJ2-3, with 9 bases lining up with TRBD2. The germline V gene encodes CDR1 ENHRY and CDR2 SYGVKD. This CDR3 has 14 amino acids. J lost 3 bases, V lost 10 bases, and 8 bases had no gene match.

This clone was detected once. In DNA form, the CDR3 reads TGTGCCAGCAGTTTAGCGGGAGCTAACTATGGCTACACCTTC. It translates to CASSLAGANYGYTF. The chain combines TRBV27 with TRBJ1-2, with D unclear. The CDR3 is 14 amino acids. Germline-derived CDR1 and CDR2 are MNHEY and SMNVEV (reference sequence). V dropped 2 bases and J dropped 0 bases, with 7 bases sitting between them.

The chain uses TRBV10-3 and TRBJ2-1; the D is unclear. Per the germline V gene, CDR1 is ENHRY and CDR2 is SYGVKD. The CDR3 runs 13 residues. The ends were cut back, 0 bases at V and 8 bases at J, with 8 bases in the middle. CDR3 loop: CAISESSDYEQFF. For the CDR3, the DNA is TGTGCCATCAGTGAGTCCTCAGACTATGAGCAGTTCTTC.

This clone was detected once. This chain uses TRBV4-1 with TRBJ2-5; 14 nucleotides align to TRBD2. With V trimmed by 4 bases and J by 2 bases, 9 bases remained unmatched. This CDR3 is 18 amino acids long. Germline V gene lookup returns CDR1 MGHRA and CDR2 YSYEKL. The CDR3 loop is CASSPGLAGGLLQETQYF. For the CDR3, the DNA is TGCGCCAGCAGCCCTGGACTAGCGGGAGGCCTCTTACAAGAGACCCAGTACTTC.

J is TRBJ2-2 and V is TRBV28, with D possibly TRBD1 on 5 matching bases. The V gene lost 7 bases and the J gene lost 6 bases, with 9 bases spanning the gap. Germline CDR1 reads MDHEN; CDR2 reads SYDVKM. This CDR3 contains 12 residues. This CDR3 is CASKGAPGELFF. For the CDR3, the DNA is TGTGCCAGCAAAGGGGCGCCCGGGGAGCTGTTTTTT.

V and J are TRBV4-1 and TRBJ1-1; D remains ambiguous. V was trimmed by 0 bases and J by 5 bases, leaving 13 bases between them. CDR1 is MGHRA, CDR2 YSYEKL, per germline. There are 15 residues in the CDR3. Here the CDR3 reads CASSQDRGYGTEAFF. CDR3 bases: TGCGCCAGCAGCCAAGATCGGGGTTATGGGACTGAAGCTTTCTTT.

The chain recombines TRBV6-1 with TRBJ2-2, with 10 bases fitting TRBD2. Germline trimming cut 2 bases from V and 6 bases from J; bases unmatched to any gene: 6. This CDR3 spans 16 amino acids. In germline, CDR1 is MNHNS, CDR2 SASEGT. CDR3 DNA: TGTGCCAGCAGTGAAAGGAAGCGGGAGGGACCCGGGGAGCTGTTTTTT. Its protein product is CASSERKREGPGELFF.

The chain couples TRBV29-1 to TRBJ2-3; the match to TRBD2 covers 7 bases. V trimming: 7 bases; J trimming: 6 bases; junction bases outside the gene matches: 16. Germline-derived CDR1 and CDR2 are SQVTM and ANQGSEA. CDR3 length: 15 amino acids. The CDR3 protein is CSGRTSSGPGDTQYF. In DNA, the CDR3 is TGCAGCGGGCGGACTAGTTCTGGCCCTGGGGATACGCAGTATTTT.

The chain uses TRBV2 and TRBJ1-1; maybe TRBD1 (6 bases). V lost 4 bases, J lost 9 bases, and 15 bases lay in between. The CDR3 runs to 13 residues. Germline V gene sequence: CDR1 SNHLY, CDR2 FYNNEI. The CDR3 loop is CASSAGVWGQAFF. The CDR3 nucleotides read TGTGCCAGCAGTGCCGGGGTATGGGGGCAAGCTTTCTTT.

The chain couples TRBV19 to TRBJ2-5, with TRBD1 as a possible D gene (6 bases). Germline CDR1 and CDR2: LNHDA and SQIVND (reference sequence). V was clipped by 6 bases and J by 1 base, with 18 bases between them. This CDR3 region has 16 residues. CDR3 coding DNA: TGTGCCAGTAGCCCTCTTAGGGGGTCGAGCCAAGAGACCCAGTACTTC. Its translation: CASSPLRGSSQETQYF.

This sequence joins TRBV5-6 and TRBJ2-3, with 10 bases lining up with TRBD2. V was pared by 1 base and J by 2 bases, with 4 bases of the junction left unmatched. The CDR3 contains 16 residues. From germline, CDR1 is SGHDT and CDR2 YYEEEE. The CDR3 loop is CASSLMTSGFTDTQYF. As DNA, the CDR3 is TGTGCCAGCAGCTTGATGACTAGCGGGTTCACAGATACGCAGTATTTT.

A word on this clone: This sample also contains other DNA sequences that code for the same CDR3. The chain employs TRBV7-6 and TRBJ2-3; D remains unclear. Trimming removed 1 base from V and 1 base from J, with 6 bases in between. The CDR3 covers 14 residues. Germline V CDR1 and CDR2: SGHVS, FNYEAQ. The CDR3 nucleotides are TGTGCCAGCAGCTTAGATCCAGGCACAGATACGCAGTATTTT. Translated, it gives CASSLDPGTDTQYF.

The chain links TRBV5-1 to TRBJ2-7, with D unclear. The CDR3 loop spans 13 amino acids. The ends were cut back, 5 bases at V and 2 bases at J, with 11 bases in the middle. CDR1 is SGHRS and CDR2 is YFSETQ in the germline V gene. CDR3: CASSGSLPYEQYF. CDR3 DNA: TGCGCCAGCAGTGGCAGTTTGCCCTACGAGCAGTACTTC.

The CDR3 DNA sequence: TGTGCCAGCAGCTTCGACAGATCTGGAAACACCATATATTTT. Residues: CASSFDRSGNTIYF. The chain uses TRBV7-9 and TRBJ1-3; a possible D gene is TRBD1 (5 bases). Trimming removed 3 bases from V and 1 base from J, with 7 bases in between. Germline-derived CDR1 and CDR2 are SEHNR and FQNEAQ (reference sequence). The CDR3 runs to 14 residues.

This clone was detected only once. The chain combines TRBV19 with TRBJ1-2; D gene ambiguous. The germline V gene encodes CDR1 LNHDA and CDR2 SQIVND (reference sequence). V gave up 3 bases and J gave up 4 bases, with 12 bases separating them. The CDR3 totals 14 residues. CDR3 region: CASSIDDGSYGYTF. The CDR3 region has the DNA TGTGCCAGTAGTATCGACGACGGGTCCTATGGCTACACCTTC.